This is a list of T cell receptor beta chains from one sample in a study of blood T cells in healthy people across ages. MiXCR, run by TCRdb on the 5' RACE reads, gives a single entry per CDR3 protein. The sample lists 900,000 to 950,000 distinct CDR3 sequences, almost 30% seen once, with roughly 10% in the top ten. The data also belong to a second study, concerning T cells of mothers and their children.

Sequencing was carried out using blood. These receptors originate from a woman in her forties in good health. Each CDR3 is given with its conserved first and last residue. D genes are given only for firm matches. Size tells how often a clone was seen (once, few, many) or the class of an expanded clone, and some rows leave it out.

cdr3_nt: TGTGCCAGCAGCCGGGACAGGTCAGAGACCCAGTACTTC; cdr3_aa: CASSRDRSETQYF; d_call: TRBD1; v_call: TRBV4-2; j_call: TRBJ2-5; clone_size: many; cdr3_length: 13
cdr3_nt: TGTGCCAGCAGTTTCCAGGACGGAGACAATGAGCAGTACTTC; cdr3_aa: CASSFQDGDNEQYF; d_call: .; v_call: TRBV12-3/TRBV12-4; j_call: TRBJ2-7; clone_size: .; cdr3_length: 14
cdr3_nt: TGTGCCACCAGTATTTCGGATAACTATGGCTACACCTTC; cdr3_aa: CATSISDNYGYTF; d_call: .; v_call: TRBV24-1; j_call: TRBJ1-2; clone_size: .; cdr3_length: 13
cdr3_nt: TGCAGTGCAATGCCGGGACAGGGGTTTAACGAGCAGTACTTC; cdr3_aa: CSAMPGQGFNEQYF; d_call: TRBD1; v_call: TRBV20-1; j_call: TRBJ2-7; clone_size: few; cdr3_length: 14
cdr3_nt: TGTGCCAGCAGCCAGTCGGGGGACAATGAGCAGTTCTTC; cdr3_aa: CASSQSGDNEQFF; d_call: .; v_call: TRBV3-1; j_call: TRBJ2-1; clone_size: .; cdr3_length: 13
cdr3_nt: TGTGCCATCGTCAGAGGGAGCTCCTACAATGAGCAGTTCTTC; cdr3_aa: CAIVRGSSYNEQFF; d_call: .; v_call: TRBV12-3/TRBV12-4; j_call: TRBJ2-1; clone_size: few; cdr3_length: 14
cdr3_nt: TGTGCCAGCAGCTTAGCGGGACAGGGTGTTTTCTCCGAGCGGTACTTC; cdr3_aa: CASSLAGQGVFSERYF; d_call: TRBD1; v_call: TRBV7-2; j_call: TRBJ2-7; clone_size: .; cdr3_length: 16
cdr3_nt: TGTGCCAGCAGTTACTCAGCGGGAACCTTCTCCTACGAGCAGTACTTC; cdr3_aa: CASSYSAGTFSYEQYF; d_call: TRBD2; v_call: TRBV6-5; j_call: TRBJ2-7; clone_size: .; cdr3_length: 16
cdr3_nt: TGTGCCAGCAGCTTCTTCACTAGCGGGAAACTAGCCAAAAACATTCAGTACTTC; cdr3_aa: CASSFFTSGKLAKNIQYF; d_call: TRBD2; v_call: TRBV5-6; j_call: TRBJ2-4; clone_size: .; cdr3_length: 18
cdr3_nt: TGTGCCAGCAGTGAAGCGGCGAGGTTCCTCTACGAGCAGTACTTC; cdr3_aa: CASSEAARFLYEQYF; d_call: .; v_call: TRBV2; j_call: TRBJ2-7; clone_size: .; cdr3_length: 15
cdr3_nt: TGTGCCACCAGCGGCCGCCGAACTAGCGGGGGGAACCAAGAGACCCAGTACTTC; cdr3_aa: CATSGRRTSGGNQETQYF; d_call: TRBD2; v_call: TRBV15; j_call: TRBJ2-5; clone_size: .; cdr3_length: 18
cdr3_nt: TGTGCCAGCGGACCCCGAGGGCAGGGGGCAAGGGAGACCCAGTACTTC; cdr3_aa: CASGPRGQGARETQYF; d_call: TRBD1; v_call: TRBV9; j_call: TRBJ2-5; clone_size: .; cdr3_length: 16
cdr3_nt: TGTGCCAGCAGTGCACTAGCGGGGTCGAGCTCCTACGAGCAGTACTTC; cdr3_aa: CASSALAGSSSYEQYF; d_call: TRBD2; v_call: TRBV25-1; j_call: TRBJ2-7; clone_size: many; cdr3_length: 16
cdr3_nt: TGCAGTGCTGCCTTCACCAGTGGGGCCTACGAGCAGTACTTC; cdr3_aa: CSAAFTSGAYEQYF; d_call: .; v_call: TRBV20-1; j_call: TRBJ2-7; clone_size: many; cdr3_length: 14
cdr3_nt: TGCGCCAGCAGCGACAGACGGGATGAAAAACTGTTTTTT; cdr3_aa: CASSDRRDEKLFF; d_call: .; v_call: TRBV5-1; j_call: TRBJ1-4; clone_size: once; cdr3_length: 13
cdr3_nt: TGTGCCAGCAGCCACCGGACAGGGGGGAGGTCATGGGAGACCCAGTACTTC; cdr3_aa: CASSHRTGGRSWETQYF; d_call: TRBD1; v_call: TRBV6-6; j_call: TRBJ2-5; clone_size: .; cdr3_length: 17
cdr3_nt: TGTGCCATCAGTGATGGAGATGGGGCACAAAAGACCCAGTACTTC; cdr3_aa: CAISDGDGAQKTQYF; d_call: .; v_call: TRBV10-3; j_call: TRBJ2-5; clone_size: .; cdr3_length: 15
cdr3_nt: TGCGCCAGCAGCTTCCGGACAGTCGGGGATAATTCACCCCTCCACTTT; cdr3_aa: CASSFRTVGDNSPLHF; d_call: .; v_call: TRBV5-1; j_call: TRBJ1-6; clone_size: .; cdr3_length: 16
cdr3_nt: TGTGCCAGCAGCGAACCGGGACTAGCGGGGGGGCAGGGCGAGCAGTTCTTC; cdr3_aa: CASSEPGLAGGQGEQFF; d_call: TRBD2; v_call: TRBV7-2; j_call: TRBJ2-1; clone_size: few; cdr3_length: 17
cdr3_nt: TGCAGCCCTCAAGGAGGATTTAGCTCCTGCGAGCAGTACTTC; cdr3_aa: CSPQGGFSSCEQYF; d_call: .; v_call: TRBV20-1; j_call: TRBJ2-7; clone_size: .; cdr3_length: 14
cdr3_nt: TGTGCCAGCAGTCGGCAGACTAGCGGGGGCTACAATGAGCAGTTCTTC; cdr3_aa: CASSRQTSGGYNEQFF; d_call: TRBD2; v_call: TRBV12-3/TRBV12-4; j_call: TRBJ2-1; clone_size: .; cdr3_length: 16
cdr3_nt: TGTGCCAGCAGTTACTCTGGCATACAAGAGACCCAGTACTTC; cdr3_aa: CASSYSGIQETQYF; d_call: .; v_call: TRBV6-2/TRBV6-3; j_call: TRBJ2-5; clone_size: many; cdr3_length: 14
cdr3_nt: TGTGCCAGCAGCCCTATTTCGACTAGCGGGGCTGGGGATGAGCAGTTCTTC; cdr3_aa: CASSPISTSGAGDEQFF; d_call: TRBD2; v_call: TRBV4-2; j_call: TRBJ2-1; clone_size: once; cdr3_length: 17
cdr3_nt: TGTGCCAGCAAGCCTCCAGGGGGCAGGGATCAGCCCCAGCATTTT; cdr3_aa: CASKPPGGRDQPQHF; d_call: TRBD1; v_call: TRBV6-1; j_call: TRBJ1-5; clone_size: .; cdr3_length: 15
cdr3_nt: TGTGCCAGCAGTCAGCGGGACGGAAACTATGGCTACACCTTC; cdr3_aa: CASSQRDGNYGYTF; d_call: .; v_call: TRBV27; j_call: TRBJ1-2; clone_size: .; cdr3_length: 14
cdr3_nt: TGTGCCAGCCTTCCGGGACAGCTGTCCAAGTCTGAAGCTTTCTTT; cdr3_aa: CASLPGQLSKSEAFF; d_call: TRBD1; v_call: TRBV18; j_call: TRBJ1-1; clone_size: .; cdr3_length: 15
cdr3_nt: TGTGCCAGCAGCTTATCACGGTCTGAAGCTTTCTTT; cdr3_aa: CASSLSRSEAFF; d_call: .; v_call: TRBV7-9; j_call: TRBJ1-1; clone_size: .; cdr3_length: 12
cdr3_nt: TGTGCCAGCAGTCGTCTAGCGGGGCAAACCGGGGAGCTGTTTTTT; cdr3_aa: CASSRLAGQTGELFF; d_call: TRBD2; v_call: TRBV28; j_call: TRBJ2-2; clone_size: .; cdr3_length: 15
cdr3_nt: TGTGCCAGCAGCCCCCTAGCGGGGGAGGGCCCAGATACGCAGTATTTT; cdr3_aa: CASSPLAGEGPDTQYF; d_call: TRBD2; v_call: TRBV7-6; j_call: TRBJ2-3; clone_size: .; cdr3_length: 16
cdr3_nt: TGTGCCACCAGCAGAGATAGAAAGGCGGCAGGGGCACAGCCCCAGCATTTT; cdr3_aa: CATSRDRKAAGAQPQHF; d_call: .; v_call: TRBV15; j_call: TRBJ1-5; clone_size: few; cdr3_length: 17
cdr3_nt: TGCAGTGCTAGAGGCCAAAGACCTGGACAGGGGACCGAGCAGTACTTC; cdr3_aa: CSARGQRPGQGTEQYF; d_call: TRBD1; v_call: TRBV20-1; j_call: TRBJ2-7; clone_size: .; cdr3_length: 16
cdr3_nt: TGCAGTGCTAGAGGCCTAGCGGGGGTAAATGAGCAGTTCTTC; cdr3_aa: CSARGLAGVNEQFF; d_call: TRBD2; v_call: TRBV20-1; j_call: TRBJ2-1; clone_size: .; cdr3_length: 14
cdr3_nt: TGTGCCAGCAGCTTGTGGACAGGGCACTACGAGCAGTACTTC; cdr3_aa: CASSLWTGHYEQYF; d_call: TRBD1; v_call: TRBV7-2; j_call: TRBJ2-7; clone_size: few; cdr3_length: 14
cdr3_nt: TGTGCCAGCAAGGGCGGGAGCTCCTACAATGAGCAGTTCTTC; cdr3_aa: CASKGGSSYNEQFF; d_call: TRBD2; v_call: TRBV6-6; j_call: TRBJ2-1; clone_size: .; cdr3_length: 14
cdr3_nt: TGCGCCAGCAGCTTGTCTGACCGGGACAGGCCTGGGGAGGGCTACACCTTC; cdr3_aa: CASSLSDRDRPGEGYTF; d_call: TRBD1; v_call: TRBV5-1; j_call: TRBJ1-2; clone_size: .; cdr3_length: 17
cdr3_nt: TGTGCCAGCAGTAACATAAATCAGCCCCAGCATTTT; cdr3_aa: CASSNINQPQHF; d_call: .; v_call: TRBV27; j_call: TRBJ1-5; clone_size: .; cdr3_length: 12
cdr3_nt: TGCAGCGTTGTTGAGCTAGCGGGGATGAGCACAGATACGCAGTATTTT; cdr3_aa: CSVVELAGMSTDTQYF; d_call: TRBD2; v_call: TRBV29-1; j_call: TRBJ2-3; clone_size: few; cdr3_length: 16
cdr3_nt: TGTGCCAGCAGCCAAGGGACTAGCGGGGCGAAACAAGAGACCCAGTACTTC; cdr3_aa: CASSQGTSGAKQETQYF; d_call: TRBD2; v_call: TRBV4-2; j_call: TRBJ2-5; clone_size: .; cdr3_length: 17
cdr3_nt: TGTGCCAGCAGTTACGTGACAGGGAGGACGAATGGCTACACCTTC; cdr3_aa: CASSYVTGRTNGYTF; d_call: TRBD1; v_call: TRBV6-5; j_call: TRBJ1-2; clone_size: many; cdr3_length: 15
cdr3_nt: TGTGCTAGTGGCTCGGACGGCGGGGAGCTGTTTTTT; cdr3_aa: CASGSDGGELFF; d_call: .; v_call: TRBV12-5; j_call: TRBJ2-2; clone_size: .; cdr3_length: 12